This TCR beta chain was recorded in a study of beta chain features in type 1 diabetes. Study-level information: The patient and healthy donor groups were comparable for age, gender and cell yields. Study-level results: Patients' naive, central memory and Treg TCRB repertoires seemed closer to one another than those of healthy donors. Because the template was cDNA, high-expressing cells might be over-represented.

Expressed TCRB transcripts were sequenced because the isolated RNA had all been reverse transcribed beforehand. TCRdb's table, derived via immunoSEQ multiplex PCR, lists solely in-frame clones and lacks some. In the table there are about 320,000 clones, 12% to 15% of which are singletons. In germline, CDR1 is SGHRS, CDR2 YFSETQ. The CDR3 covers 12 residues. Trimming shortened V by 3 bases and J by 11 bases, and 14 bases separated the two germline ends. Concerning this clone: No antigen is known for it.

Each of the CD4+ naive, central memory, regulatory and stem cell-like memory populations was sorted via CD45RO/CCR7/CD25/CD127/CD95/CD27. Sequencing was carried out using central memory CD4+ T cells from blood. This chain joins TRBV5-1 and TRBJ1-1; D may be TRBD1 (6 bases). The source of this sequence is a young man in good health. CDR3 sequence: CASSSTGKGAFF. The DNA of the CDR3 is TGCGCCAGCAGCTCGACAGGAAAAGGGGCTTTCTTT.